A single sample gave rise to the 32 T cell receptor beta chains below, sequenced in a study of blood T cell repertoires in COVID-19. Sequenced by immunoSEQ multiplex PCR; TCRdb stores in-frame clones only, minus some. The top ten clones hold 0.7% to 0.85% of a sample with roughly 250,000 clones, 70% to 90% of them seen once. The sequenced sample was peripheral blood. Every receptor here comes from a woman in her twenties or thirties with acute or convalescent COVID-19.

The V and J genes are TRBV27 and TRBJ2-7, with 7 bases identical to TRBD1. The CDR3 covers 16 residues. The germline V gene encodes CDR1 MNHEY and CDR2 SMNVEV (reference sequence). V trimming: 5 bases; J trimming: 2 bases; junction bases outside the gene matches: 12. CDR3 in amino acids: CASSDPRQGLPYEQYF. The CDR3, as DNA: TGTGCCAGCAGTGACCCCCGACAGGGCTTACCCTACGAGCAGTACTTC.

The rearrangement links TRBV30 to TRBJ2-7, with TRBD1 identical over 8 bases. V shed 1 base and J 4 bases; nucleotides not matched to a gene: 6. The CDR3 contains 14 residues. The germline CDR1 and CDR2 sequences are GTSNPN and SVGIG (reference sequence). In DNA form, the CDR3 reads TGTGCCTGGAGTGAGCCAGGGGGCTCGTACGAGCAGTACTTC. Protein: CAWSEPGGSYEQYF.

To note about this clone: This specimen includes other DNA sequences encoding the same CDR3. The chain uses TRBV6-5 and TRBJ2-7; D is uncertain. The CDR3 loop spans 14 amino acids. Germline lookup yields CDR1 MNHEY and CDR2 SVGAGI. V was pared by 0 bases and J by 2 bases, with 8 bases between. CDR3 bases: TGTGCCAGCAGTTACTCTAGCCAAACCTACGAGCAGTACTTC. It translates to CASSYSSQTYEQYF.

The chain combines TRBV5-8 with TRBJ2-7, with a possible D match to TRBD2 (5 bases). CDR3 length equals 17 residues. V was shortened by 2 bases and J by 0 bases, with 18 bases between the two germline ends. From germline, CDR1 is SGHTS and CDR2 YDEGEE. The CDR3 here is CASSFSPERRSSYEQYF. The CDR3 DNA follows: TGTGCCAGCAGCTTCTCCCCCGAGCGGAGGAGCTCCTACGAGCAGTACTTC.

There are a few counts of this clone. At one boundary the junction diverges from the germline segment, which might be a read error. The rearrangement links TRBV7-7 to TRBJ2-1; TRBD1 is a possible D gene (5 bases). The CDR3 extends over 14 amino acids. Germline CDR1 and CDR2: SSHAT and FNYEAQ (reference sequence). The CDR3 protein is CASSVKGHGNEQFF. CDR3 coding DNA: TGTGCTAGCAGCGTCAAAGGACATGGCAATGAGCAGTTCTTC.

This chain connects TRBV5-1 to TRBJ1-2, with D tentatively TRBD1 (5 bases). CDR1 and CDR2 (germline): SGHRS, YFSETQ. The CDR3 totals 13 residues. V was trimmed by 4 bases and J by 7 bases, leaving 14 bases between them. The CDR3 bases are TGCGCCAGCAGCGATGACAGCTACGCTGGCTACACCTTC. Translating it yields CASSDDSYAGYTF. The full variable domain, rest sourced from reference TRBV5-1 and TRBJ1-2, is KAGVTQTPRYLIKTRGQQVTLSCSPISGHRSVSWYQQTPGQGLQFLFEYFSETQRNKGNFPGRFSGRQFSNSRSEMNVSTLELGDSALYLCASSDDSYAGYTFGSGTRLTVV.

This clone was picked up one time. This chain links TRBV7-2 with TRBJ2-1; 10 bases fit TRBD1. In germline, CDR1 is SGHTA, CDR2 FQGNSA. The CDR3 length is 15 residues. The J segment lost 2 bases and the V segment lost 4 bases, leaving 2 bases of the junction unmatched. Here the CDR3 DNA reads TGTGCCAGCAGCTCCGGGACAGGGGCCTACAATGAGCAGTTCTTC. Its translation: CASSSGTGAYNEQFF.

The chain couples TRBV7-6 to TRBJ2-1; 12 bases map to TRBD2. This CDR3 comprises 16 residues. Germline V gene sequence: CDR1 SGHVS, CDR2 FNYEAQ. Unmatched junction bases numbered 4, after V lost 1 base and J lost 6 bases. DNA for the CDR3: TGTGCCAGCAGCTTAGACGGACTAGCGGGGTCCAATGAGCAGTTCTTC. Translating it yields CASSLDGLAGSNEQFF.

The J gene is TRBJ1-2, the V gene TRBV7-6; 8 positions agree with TRBD1. With V trimmed by 5 bases and J by 4 bases, 9 bases remained unmatched. This CDR3 is built from 15 residues. Germline V gene lookup returns CDR1 SGHVS and CDR2 FNYEAQ. CDR3 DNA sequence: TGTGCCAGCAGCCCCGGGGCAGGGGGCATCTATGGCTACACCTTC. Its protein is CASSPGAGGIYGYTF.

This chain connects TRBV27 to TRBJ2-5; 14 bases match TRBD2. This CDR3 has 15 amino acids. Germline V lookup: CDR1 MNHEY, CDR2 SMNVEV (reference sequence). J was trimmed by 5 bases and V by 5 bases; bases with no gene match: 4. DNA of the CDR3: TGTGCCAGCAGTGGGACTAGCGGGAGTAGCGAGACCCAGTACTTC. The encoded protein is CASSGTSGSSETQYF.

The V gene is TRBV9, the J gene TRBJ2-1; 7 nucleotides line up with TRBD2. With V trimmed by 3 bases and J by 5 bases, 8 bases remained unmatched. Germline values: CDR1 SGDLS, CDR2 YYNGEE. The CDR3 runs to 15 residues. DNA for the CDR3: TGTGCCAGCAGCGAACGGGAGGTCCCCCACAATGAGCAGTTCTTC. Translated: CASSEREVPHNEQFF.

V is TRBV7-2 and J is TRBJ2-5; TRBD1 is a possible D gene (5 bases). V shed 4 bases and J shed 5 bases, with 11 bases lying between them. This CDR3 is 13 amino acids long. Germline V CDR1 and CDR2: SGHTA, FQGNSA. The CDR3 loop reads CASSYRYRETQYF. CDR3 bases: TGTGCCAGCAGCTACAGGTATCGGGAGACCCAGTACTTC.

This chain links TRBV4-2 with TRBJ1-4, with D maybe TRBD1 (6 bases). Trimming left V 1 base short and J 8 bases short, with 11 bases between. The CDR3 loop spans 14 amino acids. Germline V CDR1 and CDR2: LGHNA, YNFKEQ. CDR3 DNA sequence: TGTGCCAGCAGCCAAGGGGACACGACCGAAAAACTGTTTTTT. Its translation is CASSQGDTTEKLFF.

The gene calls are TRBV29-1 and TRBJ2-1, with D possibly being TRBD2 (6 bases). This CDR3 spans 12 amino acids. Trimming left V 6 bases short and J 7 bases short, with 13 bases between. Germline CDR1 reads SQVTM; CDR2 reads ANQGSEA. The CDR3: CSVSPAGNEQFF. In DNA form, the CDR3 reads TGCAGCGTGAGTCCCGCGGGAAATGAGCAGTTCTTC.

Details on this clone: This sample also contains other DNA sequences that code for the same CDR3. J is TRBJ2-3 and V is TRBV19, with D possibly matching TRBD1 (6 bases). This CDR3 region has 14 residues. Trimming removed 1 base at V and 6 bases at J, with 11 bases between. Germline V CDR1 and CDR2: LNHDA, SQIVND (reference sequence). The CDR3 is CASSIAAGADTQYF. The CDR3 region has the DNA TGTGCCAGTAGTATAGCCGCAGGGGCGGATACGCAGTATTTT.

The chain carries TRBV27 and TRBJ2-1; the D is unclear. In germline, CDR1 is MNHEY, CDR2 SMNVEV (reference sequence). The CDR3 is 14 amino acids. V shed 4 bases and J shed 2 bases, with 9 bases lying between them. CDR3 DNA sequence: TGTGCCAGCAGTTGGCCTCCTGCCTACAATGAGCAGTTCTTC. The encoded protein is CASSWPPAYNEQFF.

The chain has TRBV30 and TRBJ2-3, with 7 bases fitting TRBD1. After removal of 1 base from V and 1 base from J, the junction contained 2 bases not matched to a gene. There are 14 residues in the CDR3. The V gene's germline CDR1 is GTSNPN and CDR2 SVGIG (reference sequence). For the CDR3, the DNA is TGTGCCTGGAGTGGACAGGGACGCACAGATACGCAGTATTTT. Amino acids: CAWSGQGRTDTQYF. The variable domain in full, with the rest retrieved from reference TRBV30 and TRBJ2-3, is SQTIHQWPATLVQPVGSPLSLECTVEGTSNPNLYWYRQAAGRGLQLLFYSVGIGQISSEVPQNLSASRPQDRQFILSSKKLLLSDSGFYLCAWSGQGRTDTQYFGPGTRLTVL.

The rearrangement joins TRBV7-2 to TRBJ1-5; TRBD1 agrees at 10 bases. Germline V gives CDR1 SGHTA, CDR2 FQGNSA. This CDR3 has 16 residues. V trimming: 4 bases; J trimming: 6 bases; junction bases outside the gene matches: 9. The CDR3 protein is CASSSPGQGSGQPQHF. The CDR3 DNA reads TGTGCCAGCAGCTCACCGGGACAGGGGTCAGGTCAGCCCCAGCATTTT.

V and J are TRBV27 and TRBJ2-5; D possibly corresponds to TRBD1 (6 bases). V lost 2 bases, J lost 4 bases, and 29 bases lay in between. The germline V gene has CDR1 MNHEY and CDR2 SMNVEV (reference sequence). The CDR3 is 20 amino acids. This CDR3 is CASSLNPLALGQTGRETQYF. The DNA of the CDR3 is TGTGCCAGCAGTTTAAACCCCCTGGCCCTCGGACAGACCGGGCGAGAGACCCAGTACTTC.

This rearrangement joins TRBV6-5 to TRBJ2-7, with a tentative D call TRBD2 (6 bases). Looked up from germline, CDR1 is MNHEY and CDR2 is SVGAGI. Trimming left V 6 bases short and J 0 bases short, with 12 bases between. CDR3 size: 14 residues. CDR3 in DNA: TGTGCCAGCAGCCTAGCGCAGTCCTCCTACGAGCAGTACTTC. Protein product: CASSLAQSSYEQYF.

The chain uses TRBV7-9 and TRBJ2-3, with D maybe TRBD2 (5 bases). Germline V gives CDR1 SEHNR, CDR2 FQNEAQ (reference sequence). Trimming pared 5 bases from V and 4 bases from J, leaving 10 bases between. The CDR3 extends over 13 amino acids. The chain's CDR3 is CASSQGSPDTQYF. The CDR3 DNA reads as TGTGCCAGCAGCCAAGGGAGCCCAGATACGCAGTATTTT.

The V and J genes are TRBV30 and TRBJ1-6; maybe TRBD1 (5 bases). V was pared by 3 bases and J by 4 bases, with 7 bases between. CDR3 size: 13 residues. Germline V gene sequence: CDR1 GTSNPN, CDR2 SVGIG (reference sequence). The CDR3 loop is CAWSTGYNSPLHF. DNA for the CDR3: TGTGCCTGGAGCACAGGATATAATTCACCCCTCCACTTT.

DNA of the CDR3: TGTGCCAGCAGCTTTACCGGGACAGGGTCAGCTGAAGCTTTCTTT. Translation: CASSFTGTGSAEAFF. The V gene is TRBV7-8, the J gene TRBJ1-1, with 9 bases identical to TRBD1. V shed 3 bases, J shed 6 bases, and the junction held 8 bases outside the gene matches. CDR3 length equals 15 residues. Per germline, CDR1 SGHVS and CDR2 FQNEAQ.

This chain links TRBV19 with TRBJ2-1; tentative D call: TRBD1 (5 bases). Germline lookup yields CDR1 LNHDA and CDR2 SQIVND (reference sequence). V lost 1 base and J lost 4, with 11 bases in between. The CDR3 runs to 15 residues. In DNA form, the CDR3 reads TGTGCCAGTAGTATAGTTCCCCGACAGTACAATGAGCAGTTCTTC. Its protein product is CASSIVPRQYNEQFF.

This chain connects TRBV6-2 or TRBV6-3 to TRBJ2-3; TRBD2 might be the D (5 bases). V was shortened by 5 bases and J by 0 bases, with 12 bases between the two germline ends. Germline lookup yields CDR1 MNHEY and CDR2 SVGEGT. CDR3 length: 15 residues. The chain's CDR3 is CASSPRTLSTDTQYF. The CDR3 DNA is TGTGCCAGCAGTCCACGGACTCTTAGCACAGATACGCAGTATTTT.

This rearrangement joins TRBV6-5 to TRBJ2-7; 7 positions match TRBD1. Germline values: CDR1 MNHEY, CDR2 SVGAGI. The CDR3 has 11 residues. The V gene end was trimmed by 7 bases and the J gene end by 5 bases; junction bases not matched to a gene: 2. CDR3: CASNRGHEQYF. CDR3 DNA sequence: TGTGCCAGCAACAGGGGCCACGAGCAGTACTTC.

The chain carries TRBV13 and TRBJ2-3, with TRBD1 identical over 9 bases. The CDR3 is made up of 15 amino acids. The trim removed 5 bases at V and 3 bases at J, leaving 6 bases unmatched. The V gene's germline CDR1 is PRHDT and CDR2 FYEKMQ (reference sequence). CDR3 DNA: TGTGCCAGCAGCCGACAGGGGGGCAGTACAGATACGCAGTATTTT. The encoded protein is CASSRQGGSTDTQYF.

This chain joins TRBV2 and TRBJ1-4; the match to TRBD1 covers 8 bases. The germline gives CDR1 SNHLY, CDR2 FYNNEI. The ends lost 1 base at V and 6 bases at J; junction bases unmatched: 4. This CDR3 has 15 amino acids. The DNA of the CDR3 is TGTGCCAGCAGTGAAGGTGGACAGGGTGATGAAAAACTGTTTTTT. Residues: CASSEGGQGDEKLFF. The full variable domain, in which reference TRBV2 and TRBJ1-4 provide the parts outside the CDR3, is EPEVTQTPSHQVTQMGQEVILRCVPISNHLYFYWYRQILGQKVEFLVSFYNNEISEKSEIFDDQFSVERPDGSNFTLKIRSTKLEDSAMYFCASSEGGQGDEKLFFGSGTQLSVL.

The gene calls are TRBV11-2 and TRBJ2-7; 7 bases match TRBD1. The CDR3 consists of 13 residues. From germline, CDR1 is SGHAT and CDR2 FQNNGV. The trim removed 5 bases at V and 2 bases at J, leaving 3 bases unmatched. The CDR3, as DNA: TGTGCCAGCAGCGGGACAGTTCCCTACGAGCAGTACTTC. Its translation: CASSGTVPYEQYF.

This rearrangement joins TRBV6-5 to TRBJ2-5; D gene ambiguous. The ends were cut back, 6 bases at V and 3 bases at J, with 11 bases in the middle. The CDR3 has 13 amino acids. The germline V gene has CDR1 MNHEY and CDR2 SVGAGI. The CDR3 reads CASRLPPEETQYF. The CDR3 bases are TGTGCCAGCAGACTTCCGCCTGAAGAGACCCAGTACTTC.

The chain recombines TRBV27 with TRBJ2-7, with 7 bases lining up with TRBD1. CDR3 length equals 15 residues. V shed 3 bases and J 3 bases; nucleotides not matched to a gene: 8. Germline lookup yields CDR1 MNHEY and CDR2 SMNVEV (reference sequence). The CDR3 loop is CASSFHPTGSYEQYF. The CDR3 DNA reads as TGTGCCAGCAGTTTCCACCCGACAGGGAGCTACGAGCAGTACTTC.

The chain is built from TRBV2 and TRBJ2-7; D not resolved. Trimming pared 4 bases from V and 7 bases from J, leaving 5 bases between. Germline V gene data show CDR1 as SNHLY and CDR2 as FYNNEI. This CDR3 has 10 residues. CDR3 sequence reads: CASSGREQYF. The CDR3 DNA is TGTGCCAGCAGTGGGCGGGAGCAGTACTTC. The full variable domain, its missing parts supplied by reference TRBV2 and TRBJ2-7, is EPEVTQTPSHQVTQMGQEVILRCVPISNHLYFYWYRQILGQKVEFLVSFYNNEISEKSEIFDDQFSVERPDGSNFTLKIRSTKLEDSAMYFCASSGREQYFGPGTRLTVT.